Presented here are 30 T cell receptor beta chains from one specimen sequenced in a study of cytomegalovirus exposure and HLA in healthy donors. Some clones are missing from TCRdb's copy, which holds only in-frame ones; the method was immunoSEQ multiplex PCR. The sample records some 170,000 clones, approximately 86% being singletons. The sample was PBMCs. The receptors were gathered from a man between 18 and 29 years old in good health and CMV-seropositive.

The chain has TRBV7-9 and TRBJ2-1; possibly TRBD1 for D (6 bases). V was shortened by 5 bases and J by 7 bases, with 12 bases between the two germline ends. Germline V CDR1 and CDR2: SEHNR, FQNEAQ (reference sequence). CDR3 length: 13 amino acids. In nucleotides, the CDR3 is TGTGCCAGCAGCCCGACAGGTATTAATGAGCAGTTCTTC. This encodes CASSPTGINEQFF. The variable domain in full, with the rest retrieved from reference TRBV7-9 and TRBJ2-1, is DTGVSQNPRHKITKRGQNVTFRCDPISEHNRLYWYRQTLGQGPEFLTYFQNEAQLEKSRLLSDRFSAERPKGSFSTLEIQRTEQGDSAMYLCASSPTGINEQFFGPGTRLTVL.

The CDR3 region has the DNA TGCGCCAGCAGTGACAGCTCCTACGAGCAGTACTTC. Its protein is CASSDSSYEQYF. The rearrangement uses TRBV10-1 and TRBJ2-7; D call uncertain. The CDR3 is made up of 12 amino acids. Trimming took 3 bases from V and 0 from J, leaving 3 bases between them. CDR1 and CDR2 (germline): WNHNN, SYGVQD (reference sequence).

The chain is built from TRBV2 and TRBJ1-1; D is unclear. This CDR3 has 12 amino acids. V lost 4 bases, J lost 0 bases, and 3 bases lay in between. Per the germline V gene, CDR1 is SNHLY and CDR2 is FYNNEI. CDR3 DNA: TGTGCCAGCAGTGTAATGAACACTGAAGCTTTCTTT. Translating it yields CASSVMNTEAFF.

As DNA, the CDR3 is TGCGCCAGCAGCGAGAGATTTGAGGCCGGGGAGCTGTTTTTT. Protein sequence: CASSERFEAGELFF. The gene calls are TRBV5-1 and TRBJ2-2; D gene uncertain. This CDR3 region has 14 residues. Germline CDR1 SGHRS, CDR2 YFSETQ. Deletions cut 4 bases from V and 6 bases from J, with 13 bases between.

V gene TRBV7-2 combines with J gene TRBJ2-2, with TRBD1 matching 11 bases. Germline lookup yields CDR1 SGHTA and CDR2 FQGNSA. The CDR3 has 14 amino acids. V gave up 11 bases and J gave up 7 bases; unmatched junction bases: 9. The CDR3 nucleotides are TGTGCCTGCGGACAGGGGGCCTTCGGCGGGGAGCTGTTTTTT. It translates to CACGQGAFGGELFF.

The V and J genes are TRBV30 and TRBJ1-6; a possible D gene is TRBD1 (6 bases). CDR3 size: 18 residues. Germline V gene sequence: CDR1 GTSNPN, CDR2 SVGIG (reference sequence). Trimming took 5 bases from V and 0 from J, leaving 20 bases between them. The CDR3 here is CAWGRGLAASSYNSPLHF. In nucleotides, the CDR3 is TGTGCCTGGGGGAGGGGGTTAGCGGCGAGCTCCTATAATTCACCCCTCCACTTT.

The chain couples TRBV10-3 to TRBJ2-5; 7 nucleotides match TRBD2. CDR1 and CDR2 from the germline V gene are ENHRY and SYGVKD. With V trimmed by 3 bases and J by 0 bases, 4 bases remained unmatched. CDR3 length: 15 residues. CDR3 in DNA: TGTGCCATCAGTGAAGGAGGGACTAACCAAGAGACCCAGTACTTC. This translates into CAISEGGTNQETQYF.

The V and J genes are TRBV4-2 and TRBJ2-5; a possible D gene is TRBD2 (5 bases). The germline CDR1 and CDR2 sequences are LGHNA and YNFKEQ. Trimming removed 1 base at V and 2 bases at J, with 11 bases between. The CDR3 covers 15 residues. CDR3 bases: TGTGCCAGCAGCCAAGCGGACGGGGTTCAAGAGACCCAGTACTTC. Protein sequence: CASSQADGVQETQYF.

The rearrangement links TRBV2 to TRBJ2-5, with TRBD1 matching 9 bases. Trimming took 8 bases from V and 2 from J; bases not matched to a gene: 6. Germline V gene lookup returns CDR1 SNHLY and CDR2 FYNNEI. The CDR3 contains 14 residues. CDR3 DNA sequence: TGTGCCAGCCGGGACAGGGCGGGACAAGAGACCCAGTACTTC. It encodes CASRDRAGQETQYF. Drawing the rest from reference TRBV2 and TRBJ2-5, the complete variable domain is EPEVTQTPSHQVTQMGQEVILRCVPISNHLYFYWYRQILGQKVEFLVSFYNNEISEKSEIFDDQFSVERPDGSNFTLKIRSTKLEDSAMYFCASRDRAGQETQYFGPGTRLLVL.

The chain is built from TRBV7-9 and TRBJ2-3; 8 bases fit TRBD2. The junction had 11 bases not matched to a gene; V was cut back by 1 base and J by 5 bases. Germline V CDR1 and CDR2: SEHNR, FQNEAQ (reference sequence). The length of the CDR3 is 17 residues. Here the CDR3 reads CASSLGTSGGGRDTQYF. The CDR3 DNA follows: TGTGCCAGCAGCTTAGGTACTAGCGGTGGGGGACGAGATACGCAGTATTTT.

The V gene is TRBV4-1, the J gene TRBJ1-6; D possibly corresponds to TRBD1 (6 bases). CDR1 MGHRA and CDR2 YSYEKL come from the germline V gene. The CDR3 has 14 amino acids. The ends were cut back, 1 base at V and 9 bases at J, with 10 bases in the middle. CDR3: CASSQVGALSPLHF. CDR3 sequence (DNA): TGCGCCAGCAGCCAAGTGGGGGCTCTTTCACCCCTCCACTTT.

Details on this clone: A junction boundary mismatches the germline segment, possibly from a read error. V is TRBV4-2 and J is TRBJ2-7; TRBD2 matches at 11 bases. The CDR3 runs 15 residues. Germline CDR1 LGHNA, CDR2 YNFKEQ. CDR3 DNA: TGTGCCAGCAGCAAAGAGGGACTAGCGGTCTACGAGCAGTACTTC. This encodes CASSKEGLAVYEQYF.

V is TRBV6-6 and J is TRBJ2-7; 9 nucleotides match TRBD1. The J segment lost 5 bases and the V segment lost 0 bases, leaving 8 bases of the junction unmatched. Germline V CDR1 and CDR2: MNHNY, SVGAGI (reference sequence). The CDR3 has 16 residues. The CDR3 loop reads CASSYSYRGLLNEQYF. CDR3 nucleotide sequence: TGTGCCAGCAGTTACTCGTACAGGGGGCTTTTAAACGAGCAGTACTTC.

Comment on this clone: This same CDR3 is encoded by further DNA sequences in the sample. The chain recombines TRBV13 with TRBJ2-3, with D hard to call. This CDR3 region has 12 residues. V shed 0 bases and J shed 6 bases, with 4 bases lying between them. CDR1 and CDR2 (germline): PRHDT, FYEKMQ (reference sequence). In nucleotides, the CDR3 is TGTGCCAGCAGCTTAGGTCGGGATACGCAGTATTTT. Its protein product is CASSLGRDTQYF.

The chain links TRBV28 to TRBJ2-7; perhaps TRBD1 as D (6 bases). The germline V and J ends were trimmed by 6 bases and 6 bases, with 12 bases remaining between them. The CDR3 covers 12 residues. From germline, CDR1 is MDHEN and CDR2 SYDVKM. The CDR3 protein is CASSQGRREQYF. Here the CDR3 DNA reads TGTGCCAGCAGCCAGGGGCGTCGCGAGCAGTACTTC.

The CDR3 DNA reads as TGTGCCAGCAGCCTCACTCTCTCTCAGCCCCAGCATTTT. Residues: CASSLTLSQPQHF. The chain carries TRBV27 and TRBJ1-5; D remains ambiguous. CDR1 MNHEY and CDR2 SMNVEV come from the germline V gene (reference sequence). Between the trimmed V and J ends, which lost 6 bases and 6 bases, there was a span of 12 bases. The CDR3 contains 13 residues.

The V call is TRBV11-1, the J call TRBJ2-5; D unresolved. Trimming removed 2 bases at V and 2 bases at J, with 9 bases between. Germline CDR1 and CDR2: SGHAT and FQDESV (reference sequence). The CDR3 sequence is 14 residues long. The chain's CDR3 is CASSLYASQETQYF. CDR3 DNA sequence: TGTGCCAGCAGCTTATACGCGTCGCAAGAGACCCAGTACTTC.

This sequence joins TRBV5-8 and TRBJ1-5; TRBD1 is a possible D gene (5 bases). The CDR3 covers 15 residues. V was trimmed by 7 bases and J by 6 bases, leaving 20 bases between them. Germline V gene lookup returns CDR1 SGHTS and CDR2 YDEGEE. The CDR3 DNA is TGTGCCAGCTCAAGCGGGGACCCAGGGCGTCAGCCCCAGCATTTT. Translating it yields CASSSGDPGRQPQHF. The whole variable domain, remainder taken from reference TRBV5-8 and TRBJ1-5, is EAGVTQSPTHLIKTRGQQATLRCSPISGHTSVYWYQQALGLGLQFLLWYDEGEERNRGNFPPRFSGRQFPNYSSELNVNALELEDSALYLCASSSGDPGRQPQHFGDGTRLSIL.

The chain links TRBV7-2 to TRBJ1-5; no clear D. Germline lookup yields CDR1 SGHTA and CDR2 FQGNSA. Trimming took off 5 bases at V and 9 bases at J, with 14 bases between the two ends. The CDR3 is 13 residues long. CDR3 nucleotides: TGTGCCAGCAGCGCGGATGTGGTGGGGCCCCAGCATTTT. This translates into CASSADVVGPQHF. Based on the CDR3 plus reference TRBV7-2 and TRBJ1-5, the full variable domain is GAGVSQSPSNKVTEKGKDVELRCDPISGHTALYWYRQSLGQGLEFLIYFQGNSAPDKSGLPSDRFSAERTGGSVSTLTIQRTQQEDSAVYLCASSADVVGPQHFGDGTRLSIL.

This clone has a single count. The gene calls are TRBV13 and TRBJ1-2, with D tentatively TRBD1 (5 bases). This CDR3 contains 15 residues. Germline CDR1 reads PRHDT; CDR2 reads FYEKMQ (reference sequence). Trimming shortened V by 2 bases and J by 0 bases, and 10 bases separated the two germline ends. CDR3 in amino acids: CASSLRGASNYGYTF. DNA of the CDR3: TGTGCCAGCAGCTTAAGGGGCGCCTCTAACTATGGCTACACCTTC.

CDR3 coding DNA: TGTGCCAGCAGACTTCGTTGGCGGGATATACACACAGATACGCAGTATTTT. It translates to CASRLRWRDIHTDTQYF. This chain connects TRBV27 to TRBJ2-3; D may be TRBD2 (6 bases). The CDR3 totals 17 residues. Germline CDR1 reads MNHEY; CDR2 reads SMNVEV (reference sequence). V was shortened by 6 bases and J by 2 bases, with 21 bases between the two germline ends.

This chain uses TRBV9 with TRBJ2-3; TRBD2 aligns across 11 bases. Trimming removed 6 bases from V and 2 bases from J; junction bases left unmatched: 8. There are 16 residues in the CDR3. Germline V CDR1 and CDR2: SGDLS, YYNGEE. The CDR3 here is CASNTGTSGPTDTQYF. For the CDR3, the DNA is TGTGCCAGCAATACCGGGACTAGCGGTCCCACAGATACGCAGTATTTT.

The chain couples TRBV9 to TRBJ2-5, with unresolved D. Between the trimmed V and J ends, which lost 4 bases and 5 bases, there was a span of 15 bases. The CDR3 spans 14 residues. Germline V gives CDR1 SGDLS, CDR2 YYNGEE. This chain's CDR3 is CASSPPEEVETQYF. CDR3 in DNA: TGTGCCAGCAGCCCCCCCGAAGAGGTGGAGACCCAGTACTTC. Full variable domain (remainder filled in from reference TRBV9 and TRBJ2-5): DSGVTQTPKHLITATGQRVTLRCSPRSGDLSVYWYQQSLDQGLQFLIQYYNGEERAKGNILERFSAQQFPDLHSELNLSSLELGDSALYFCASSPPEEVETQYFGPGTRLLVL.

V and J are TRBV15 and TRBJ2-2; 7 nucleotides line up with TRBD1. The CDR3 extends over 16 amino acids. V lost 1 base and J lost 3; bases outside the gene matches: 5. Germline V gives CDR1 LNHNV, CDR2 YYDKDF (reference sequence). The DNA for the CDR3 is TGTGCCACCAGCAGAGCCGGGACAGCATACACCGGGGAGCTGTTTTTT. Translated, it gives CATSRAGTAYTGELFF. Supplemented by reference TRBV15 and TRBJ2-2, the full variable domain reads DAMVIQNPRYQVTQFGKPVTLSCSQTLNHNVMYWYQQKSSQAPKLLFHYYDKDFNNEADTPDNFQSRRPNTSFCFLDIRSPGLGDTAMYLCATSRAGTAYTGELFFGEGSRLTVL.

The CDR3 region is CASSEYRDSLSIHYGYTF. CDR3 sequence (DNA): TGTGCCAGCAGTGAGTACCGGGACAGTCTTTCCATCCACTATGGCTACACCTTC. V is TRBV6-1 and J is TRBJ1-2; 7 nucleotides agree with TRBD1. V was clipped by 3 bases and J by 3 bases; unmatched bases: 16. Germline loops: CDR1 MNHNS, CDR2 SASEGT. The CDR3 is made up of 18 amino acids.

This chain joins TRBV27 and TRBJ1-1; D perhaps matches TRBD1 (5 bases). This CDR3 spans 13 amino acids. CDR1 and CDR2 from the germline V gene are MNHEY and SMNVEV (reference sequence). The V end was cut by 4 bases, the J end by 8 bases, with 14 bases between. CDR3 coding DNA: TGTGCCAGCAGTTCACGGGGGAAGTTGGAAGCTTTCTTT. This translates into CASSSRGKLEAFF.

This sequence joins TRBV7-3 and TRBJ2-1; weak D call: TRBD1 (6 bases). The CDR3 is 16 residues long. The germline gives CDR1 SGHTA, CDR2 FQGTGA. The V gene lost 1 base and the J gene lost 2 bases, with 12 bases spanning the gap. For the CDR3, the DNA is TGTGCCAGCAGCTTAAGGGGGCAGGCCCCCTACAATGAGCAGTTCTTC. Residues: CASSLRGQAPYNEQFF.

The chain recombines TRBV18 with TRBJ2-7; TRBD1 agrees at 8 bases. The CDR3 runs 14 residues. The J segment lost 0 bases and the V segment lost 6 bases, leaving 4 bases of the junction unmatched. Germline V CDR1 and CDR2: KGHSH, LQKENI. In nucleotides, the CDR3 is TGTGCCAGCTCCGCGGGACAGGACTCCTACGAGCAGTACTTC. Translating it yields CASSAGQDSYEQYF.

The chain carries TRBV2 and TRBJ1-1; 10 positions match TRBD1. The CDR3 contains 17 residues. V shed 3 bases and J 1 base; nucleotides not matched to a gene: 8. Germline values: CDR1 SNHLY, CDR2 FYNNEI. The CDR3 DNA reads TGTGCCAGCAGTGAGGACAGGGGGGTTCTTCAGAACACTGAAGCTTTCTTT. This translates into CASSEDRGVLQNTEAFF.

CDR3 sequence reads: CASSLALGTSGRTDTQYF. The CDR3 DNA follows: TGTGCCAGCAGCTTAGCCCTCGGGACTAGCGGGAGAACAGATACGCAGTATTTT. This rearrangement joins TRBV7-2 to TRBJ2-3, with 14 nucleotides matching TRBD2. V shed 0 bases, J shed 3 bases, and the junction held 5 bases outside the gene matches. The CDR3 loop spans 18 amino acids. Germline loops: CDR1 SGHTA, CDR2 FQGNSA.